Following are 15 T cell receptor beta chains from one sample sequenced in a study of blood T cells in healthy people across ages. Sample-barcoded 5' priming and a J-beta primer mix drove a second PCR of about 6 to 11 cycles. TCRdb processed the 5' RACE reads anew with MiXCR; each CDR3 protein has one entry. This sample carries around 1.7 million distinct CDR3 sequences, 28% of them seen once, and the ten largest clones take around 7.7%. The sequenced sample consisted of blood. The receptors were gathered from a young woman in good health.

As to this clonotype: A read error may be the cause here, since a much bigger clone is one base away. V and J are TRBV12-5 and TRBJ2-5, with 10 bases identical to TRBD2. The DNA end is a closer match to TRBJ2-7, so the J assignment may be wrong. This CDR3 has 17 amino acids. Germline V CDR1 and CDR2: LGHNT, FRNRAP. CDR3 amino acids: CASGLVPSGSEGGEQYF. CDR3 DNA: TGTGCTAGTGGTTTGGTACCTAGCGGGAGTGAAGGTGGCGAGCAGTACTTC.

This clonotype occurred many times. CDR3 DNA sequence: TGTGCCACCAGCAGCCGGGGACAGAATAATTCACCCCTCCACTTT. Protein product: CATSSRGQNNSPLHF. The V call is TRBV15, the J call TRBJ1-6; 7 bases agree with TRBD1. With V trimmed by 3 bases and J by 5 bases, 4 bases remained unmatched. The CDR3 totals 15 residues. CDR1 and CDR2 from the germline V gene are LNHNV and YYDKDF (reference sequence).

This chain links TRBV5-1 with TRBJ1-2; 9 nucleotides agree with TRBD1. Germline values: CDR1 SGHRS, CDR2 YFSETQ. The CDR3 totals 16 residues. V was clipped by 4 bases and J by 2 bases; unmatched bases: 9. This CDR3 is CASSISGQGGNYGYTF. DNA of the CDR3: TGCGCCAGCAGCATATCGGGACAGGGTGGAAACTATGGCTACACCTTC.

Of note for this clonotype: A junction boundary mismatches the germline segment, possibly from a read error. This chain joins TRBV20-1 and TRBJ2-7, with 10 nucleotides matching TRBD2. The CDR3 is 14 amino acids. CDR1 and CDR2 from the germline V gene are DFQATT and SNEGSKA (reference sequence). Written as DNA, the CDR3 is TGCGGTGCTAGGAGACTAGCGGGTCCCTACGAGCAGTACTTC. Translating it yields CGARRLAGPYEQYF.

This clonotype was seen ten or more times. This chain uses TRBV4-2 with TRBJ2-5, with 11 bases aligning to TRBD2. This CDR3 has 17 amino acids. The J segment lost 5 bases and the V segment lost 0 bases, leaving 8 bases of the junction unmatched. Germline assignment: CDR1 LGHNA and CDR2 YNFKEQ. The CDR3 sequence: CASSQEGLAGGPETQYF. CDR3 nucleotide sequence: TGTGCCAGCAGCCAAGAGGGGCTAGCGGGGGGCCCGGAGACCCAGTACTTC.

Here the CDR3 DNA reads TGTGCCAGCAGTCGCTCGACAGGGGCGGCTCAGCCCCAGCATTTT. Residues: CASSRSTGAAQPQHF. The chain employs TRBV12-3 or TRBV12-4 and TRBJ1-5; TRBD1 matches at 8 bases. The CDR3 runs 15 residues. The V gene end was trimmed by 5 bases and the J gene end by 6 bases; junction bases not matched to a gene: 9.

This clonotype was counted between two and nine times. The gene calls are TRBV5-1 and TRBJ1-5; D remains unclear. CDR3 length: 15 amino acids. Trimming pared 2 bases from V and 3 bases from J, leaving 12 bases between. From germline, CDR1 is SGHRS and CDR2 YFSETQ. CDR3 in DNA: TGCGCCAGCAGCTTCGAACCGGCGAACAATCAGCCCCAGCATTTT. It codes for CASSFEPANNQPQHF.

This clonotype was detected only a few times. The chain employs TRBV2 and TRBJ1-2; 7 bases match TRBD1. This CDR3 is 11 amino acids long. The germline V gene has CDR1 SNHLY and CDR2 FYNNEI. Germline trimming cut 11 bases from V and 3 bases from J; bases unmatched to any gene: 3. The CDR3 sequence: CAGGTDYGYTF. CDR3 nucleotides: TGTGCCGGAGGGACAGACTATGGCTACACCTTC. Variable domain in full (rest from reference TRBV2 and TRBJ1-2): EPEVTQTPSHQVTQMGQEVILRCVPISNHLYFYWYRQILGQKVEFLVSFYNNEISEKSEIFDDQFSVERPDGSNFTLKIRSTKLEDSAMYFCAGGTDYGYTFGSGTRLTVV.

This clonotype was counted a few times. Here the CDR3 DNA reads TGTGCCAGCACAGCGGGAGAACATAATGAGCAGTACTTC. As protein: CASTAGEHNEQYF. The chain is built from TRBV6-2 or TRBV6-3 and TRBJ2-5; 8 bases agree with TRBD2. CDR3 length: 13 amino acids. Germline CDR1 reads MNHEY; CDR2 reads SVGEGT. Germline trimming cut 7 bases from V and 11 bases from J; bases unmatched to any gene: 12.

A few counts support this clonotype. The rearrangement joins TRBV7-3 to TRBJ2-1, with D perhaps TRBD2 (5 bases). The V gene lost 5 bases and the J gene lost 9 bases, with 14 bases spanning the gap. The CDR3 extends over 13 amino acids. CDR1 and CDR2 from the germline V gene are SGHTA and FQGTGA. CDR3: CASSQSGNGEQFF. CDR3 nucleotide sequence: TGTGCCAGCAGCCAGTCGGGGAACGGTGAGCAGTTCTTC.

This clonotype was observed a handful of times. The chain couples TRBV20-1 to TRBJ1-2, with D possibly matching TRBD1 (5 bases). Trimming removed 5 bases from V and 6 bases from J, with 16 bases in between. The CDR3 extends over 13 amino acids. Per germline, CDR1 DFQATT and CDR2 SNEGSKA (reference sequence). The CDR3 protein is CSAGSRRADGYTF. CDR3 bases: TGCAGTGCTGGATCCCGCAGGGCTGATGGCTACACCTTC.

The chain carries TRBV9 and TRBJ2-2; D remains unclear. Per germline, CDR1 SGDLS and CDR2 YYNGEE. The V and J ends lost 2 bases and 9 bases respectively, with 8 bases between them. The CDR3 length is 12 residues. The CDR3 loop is CASSVSSRELFF. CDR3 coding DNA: TGTGCCAGCAGCGTGAGCTCTCGGGAGCTGTTTTTT.

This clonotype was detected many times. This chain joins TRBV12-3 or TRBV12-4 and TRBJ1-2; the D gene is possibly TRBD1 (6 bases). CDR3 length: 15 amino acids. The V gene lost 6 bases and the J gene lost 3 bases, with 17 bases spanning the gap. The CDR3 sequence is CASRNSAGGHYGYTF. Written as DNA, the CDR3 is TGTGCCAGCAGAAACTCGGCCGGGGGCCACTATGGCTACACCTTC.

DNA for the CDR3: TGCGCCAGCAGCTTGGGAGCGGGACAGAGGGTCGAGCAGTACTTC. It specifies CASSLGAGQRVEQYF. V is TRBV5-1 and J is TRBJ2-7, with D perhaps matching TRBD1 or TRBD2 (7 bases each). The CDR3 is made up of 15 amino acids. The V gene lost 0 bases and the J gene lost 6 bases, with 16 bases spanning the gap. The germline V gene has CDR1 SGHRS and CDR2 YFSETQ.

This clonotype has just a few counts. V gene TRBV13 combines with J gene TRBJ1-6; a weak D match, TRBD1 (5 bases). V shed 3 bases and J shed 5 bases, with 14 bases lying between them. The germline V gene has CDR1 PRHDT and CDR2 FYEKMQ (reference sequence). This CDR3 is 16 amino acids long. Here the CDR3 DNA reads TGTGCCAGCAGCTTCCAGGGACTACCGAATAATTCACCCCTCCACTTT. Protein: CASSFQGLPNNSPLHF.